The 12 T cell receptor beta chains presented below share a single source sample, sequenced in a study of shared clonotypes between healthy human individuals. Method: immunoSEQ multiplex PCR; TCRdb's copy keeps in-frame clones and lacks some. The sample has some 2,500,000 clones, 80% to 95% seen once. The sequencing input was naive CD4+ T cells from PBMCs. This sample's subset: CD45RA+ positively selected. All receptors derive from a man younger than 35 in good health. Some clones in this sample may be carry-over from other donors' samples.

This clone was seen more than once but under ten times. Additional DNA sequences in this sample encode the identical CDR3. The chain combines TRBV28 with TRBJ1-1; no firm D call. The germline V and J ends were trimmed by 6 bases and 0 bases, with 2 bases remaining between them. CDR3 length equals 11 residues. Germline loops: CDR1 MDHEN, CDR2 SYDVKM. As DNA, the CDR3 is TGTGCCAGCAGCATGAACACTGAAGCTTTCTTT. This codes for CASSMNTEAFF.

V gene TRBV7-3 combines with J gene TRBJ2-5, with TRBD2 as a possible D gene (6 bases). CDR3 length: 14 residues. Trimming removed 2 bases at V and 6 bases at J, with 13 bases between. Germline V gene lookup returns CDR1 SGHTA and CDR2 FQGTGA. CDR3 protein: CASSLFGGYQTQYF. The CDR3 nucleotides read TGTGCCAGCAGCTTATTTGGAGGGTATCAGACCCAGTACTTC.

The V and J genes are TRBV2 and TRBJ1-5; D gene uncertain. CDR3 length: 15 residues. Looked up from germline, CDR1 is SNHLY and CDR2 is FYNNEI. V was cut by 6 bases and J by 0 bases, with 12 bases left in between. As DNA, the CDR3 is TGTGCCAGCAGAGCTCTAGACTATAGCAATCAGCCCCAGCATTTT. This gives the protein CASRALDYSNQPQHF.

The chain carries TRBV28 and TRBJ1-4; D gene unclear. The CDR3 spans 13 residues. The germline V and J ends were trimmed by 3 bases and 7 bases, with 9 bases remaining between them. The germline V gene encodes CDR1 MDHEN and CDR2 SYDVKM. The chain's CDR3 is CASSLSRGEKLFF. CDR3 in DNA: TGTGCCAGCAGTTTGTCACGGGGTGAAAAACTGTTTTTT.

The V call is TRBV4-1, the J call TRBJ2-1, with D uncertain. The CDR3 runs to 15 residues. Looked up from germline, CDR1 is MGHRA and CDR2 is YSYEKL. Between the trimmed V and J ends, which lost 11 bases and 0 bases, there was a span of 17 bases. CDR3 sequence reads: CASARGDSSYNEQFF. CDR3 nucleotides: TGCGCCTCAGCGCGAGGAGATAGCTCCTACAATGAGCAGTTCTTC.

The chain is built from TRBV11-2 and TRBJ1-1; D may be TRBD1 (5 bases). CDR1 SGHAT and CDR2 FQNNGV come from the germline V gene. The CDR3 has 14 amino acids. V gave up 0 bases and J gave up 4 bases, with 9 bases separating them. The CDR3 DNA follows: TGTGCCAGCAGCTTAGACGGGACGGGCACTGAAGCTTTCTTT. This gives the protein CASSLDGTGTEAFF.

Note on this clone: This CDR3 is also generated by other DNA sequences in the sample. The chain links TRBV5-4 to TRBJ2-7, with 9 bases aligning to TRBD1. This CDR3 is 14 amino acids long. Unmatched junction bases numbered 2, after V lost 1 base and J lost 3 bases. Per the germline V gene, CDR1 is SGHNT and CDR2 is YYREEE (reference sequence). DNA of the CDR3: TGTGCCAGCAGCTTGAGACAGGGGGGCTACGAGCAGTACTTC. Residues: CASSLRQGGYEQYF.

This chain joins TRBV11-2 and TRBJ1-1, with D possibly matching TRBD1 (6 bases). Germline values: CDR1 SGHAT, CDR2 FQNNGV. This CDR3 has 14 amino acids. V was trimmed by 4 bases and J by 4 bases, leaving 13 bases between them. This chain's CDR3 is CASSSPEGGTEAFF. The DNA of the CDR3 is TGTGCCAGCAGCTCCCCAGAGGGGGGCACTGAAGCTTTCTTT.

The chain recombines TRBV18 with TRBJ1-4; D is undetermined. V lost 3 bases, J lost 5 bases, and 4 bases lay in between. CDR3 length equals 12 residues. Per germline, CDR1 KGHSH and CDR2 LQKENI. The CDR3 bases are TGTGCCAGCTCACCGGTCAATGAAAAACTGTTTTTT. The encoded protein is CASSPVNEKLFF. The whole variable domain, filled in from reference TRBV18 and TRBJ1-4, reads NAGVMQNPRHLVRRRGQEARLRCSPMKGHSHVYWYRQLPEEGLKFMVYLQKENIIDESGMPKERFSAEFPKEGPSILRIQQVVRGDSAAYFCASSPVNEKLFFGSGTQLSVL.

With respect to this clone: In the same sample, other DNA sequences code for this CDR3. The rearrangement joins TRBV7-9 to TRBJ2-5; 9 bases agree with TRBD2. With V trimmed by 5 bases and J by 5 bases, 9 bases remained unmatched. The CDR3 covers 15 residues. CDR1 is SEHNR, CDR2 FQNEAQ, per germline (reference sequence). The CDR3 protein is CASSPGTSIQETQYF. The CDR3 DNA reads as TGTGCCAGCAGCCCCGGGACTAGCATCCAGGAGACCCAGTACTTC.

This chain joins TRBV5-1 and TRBJ2-3; D may match TRBD1 or TRBD2 (6 bases each). CDR3 length: 14 residues. V lost 8 bases, J lost 4 bases, and 17 bases lay in between. Germline V gives CDR1 SGHRS, CDR2 YFSETQ. CDR3 bases: TGCGCCAGTCAGGACACGGGGGCCGCAGATACGCAGTATTTT. This translates into CASQDTGAADTQYF.

A word on this clone: The sample carries other DNA sequences with the same CDR3. The CDR3 region is CASSLWGRGTEAFF. CDR3 DNA sequence: TGCGCCAGCAGCTTGTGGGGGCGTGGGACTGAAGCTTTCTTT. The chain links TRBV5-1 to TRBJ1-1; D may be TRBD1 (6 bases). Deletions cut 1 base from V and 5 bases from J, with 12 bases between. Per germline, CDR1 SGHRS and CDR2 YFSETQ. There are 14 residues in the CDR3.